This T cell receptor (beta chain) is from a study of shared clonotypes between healthy human individuals. TCRdb keeps only in-frame clones here, not all; method: immunoSEQ multiplex PCR. The sample yields roughly 1,000,000 clones, 75% to 85% seen once. The CDR3 runs 15 residues. The V gene's germline CDR1 is LNHDA and CDR2 SQIVND (reference sequence). V gave up 1 base and J gave up 3 bases, with 12 bases separating them. General study results and limits: Deeper or shallower sequencing was expected to change how clonotypes are shared among donors.

Remarks on this clone: The antigen remains undetermined.

The rearrangement links TRBV19 to TRBJ1-2; possibly TRBD1 for D (6 bases). The sequenced material came from memory CD4+ T cells from PBMCs. Documented subset: CD45RA-negative fraction. The receptor's source is a man between 18 and 29 years old in good health. Some clones in this sample may be carry-over from other donors' samples. The CDR3 nucleotides are TGTGCCAGTAGTATAGTCGGAGGACAGTACTATGGCTACACCTTC. It is translated as CASSIVGGQYYGYTF.